The 24 T cell receptor beta chains listed next were all sequenced from one sample in a study of radiation and T cells in renal cell carcinoma. The repertoire was sequenced with immunoSEQ multiplex PCR; TCRdb's copy has only in-frame clones and lacks some. This table has fewer than 80,000 clones, 70% to 90% appearing once. Time point given: blood 4 weeks post-SBRT, at nephrectomy. As to treatment: 15 Gy SBRT to primary tumor, nephrectomy 4 weeks later. The material was blood, obtained from a patient whose treatment included radiotherapy and nephrectomy. These receptors were collected from a woman aged 55-70 years with renal cell carcinoma.

The CDR3 DNA follows: TGTGCCAGCAGCGTAAGGACGGGGTTCCAAGAGACCCAGTACTTC. Translation: CASSVRTGFQETQYF. V and J are TRBV9 and TRBJ2-5, with D maybe TRBD2 (5 bases). The CDR3 extends over 15 amino acids. From germline, CDR1 is SGDLS and CDR2 YYNGEE. V lost 1 base and J 1 base, leaving 11 bases between the germline ends. Based on the CDR3 plus reference TRBV9 and TRBJ2-5, the full variable domain is DSGVTQTPKHLITATGQRVTLRCSPRSGDLSVYWYQQSLDQGLQFLIQYYNGEERAKGNILERFSAQQFPDLHSELNLSSLELGDSALYFCASSVRTGFQETQYFGPGTRLLVL.

The chain carries TRBV5-6 and TRBJ2-7; 13 positions match TRBD2. The J segment lost 0 bases and the V segment lost 0 bases, leaving 0 bases of the junction unmatched. The germline V gene encodes CDR1 SGHDT and CDR2 YYEEEE. The CDR3 loop spans 16 amino acids. DNA of the CDR3: TGTGCCAGCAGCTTGGGGACTAGCGGGGGCTCCTACGAGCAGTACTTC. Amino acids: CASSLGTSGGSYEQYF.

The chain couples TRBV9 to TRBJ2-2, with D maybe TRBD2 (6 bases). V was clipped by 4 bases and J by 2 bases, with 9 bases between them. Germline V gene lookup returns CDR1 SGDLS and CDR2 YYNGEE. The CDR3 has 14 amino acids. The CDR3 region has the DNA TGTGCCAGCAGCCCCGGGACTAACACCGGGGAGCTGTTTTTT. This gives the protein CASSPGTNTGELFF.

The rearrangement joins TRBV5-1 to TRBJ1-1, with 8 bases fitting TRBD1. This CDR3 comprises 15 residues. Per germline, CDR1 SGHRS and CDR2 YFSETQ. Trimming removed 4 bases from V and 0 bases from J; junction bases left unmatched: 5. The CDR3 region has the DNA TGCGCCAGCAGCCCCCAGACAGGGGTGAACACTGAAGCTTTCTTT. Translated, it gives CASSPQTGVNTEAFF.

This clone came up once. The V gene is TRBV21-1, the J gene TRBJ2-2; the DNA was not used to check the table's D call, TRBD1. TRBV21-1 is a pseudogene locus. This CDR3 comprises 17 residues. The CDR3 sequence: CASSIAETGGHTGELFF. CDR3 coding DNA: TGTGCCAGCAGCATAGCGGAGACAGGGGGACACACCGGGGAGCTGTTTTTT.

V and J are TRBV11-3 and TRBJ2-2; 9 bases align to TRBD1. V was clipped by 4 bases and J by 4 bases; unmatched bases: 7. This CDR3 has 16 residues. Germline V gene sequence: CDR1 SGHNT, CDR2 YENEEA. In nucleotides, the CDR3 is TGTGCCAGCAGCTCAAGCTGGACAGGGGCCACCGGGGAGCTGTTTTTT. It is translated as CASSSSWTGATGELFF.

The chain recombines TRBV7-6 with TRBJ2-1; the match to TRBD2 covers 11 bases. The CDR3 is made up of 17 amino acids. V trimming: 5 bases; J trimming: 2 bases; junction bases outside the gene matches: 8. Per the germline V gene, CDR1 is SGHVS and CDR2 is FNYEAQ. CDR3 nucleotide sequence: TGTGCCAGCAGCCTCACTAGCGGGAGAGATGCCTACAATGAGCAGTTCTTC. Protein product: CASSLTSGRDAYNEQFF.

V gene TRBV6-4 combines with J gene TRBJ2-1, with 9 bases lining up with TRBD1. Germline lookup yields CDR1 MRHNA and CDR2 SNTAGT. This CDR3 has 13 residues. The junction had 3 bases not matched to a gene; V was cut back by 6 bases and J by 6 bases. This CDR3 is CASRMTGGNEQFF. The CDR3 DNA is TGTGCCAGCAGAATGACAGGGGGCAATGAGCAGTTCTTC.

Only one count was recorded for this clone. This chain connects TRBV7-9 to TRBJ2-6; D possibly corresponds to TRBD1 (5 bases). V was trimmed by 5 bases and J by 0 bases, leaving 17 bases between them. The CDR3 is 18 residues long. Germline V gene sequence: CDR1 SEHNR, CDR2 FQNEAQ (reference sequence). As DNA, the CDR3 is TGTGCCAGCAGCGCCCGTACCTACAGGTTCTCTGGGGCCAACGTCCTGACTTTC. This sequence encodes CASSARTYRFSGANVLTF. Full variable domain (remainder filled in from reference TRBV7-9 and TRBJ2-6): DTGVSQNPRHKITKRGQNVTFRCDPISEHNRLYWYRQTLGQGPEFLTYFQNEAQLEKSRLLSDRFSAERPKGSFSTLEIQRTEQGDSAMYLCASSARTYRFSGANVLTFGAGSRLTVL.

The chain employs TRBV7-8 and TRBJ1-2; D is unclear. Germline V CDR1 and CDR2: SGHVS, FQNEAQ. The CDR3 length is 13 residues. V lost 0 bases and J 4 bases, leaving 6 bases between the germline ends. CDR3 DNA sequence: TGTGCCAGCAGCTTAGCGGACCTCTATGGCTACACCTTC. This sequence encodes CASSLADLYGYTF.

This chain joins TRBV7-9 and TRBJ1-2, with a tentative D call TRBD1 (6 bases). CDR3 size: 14 residues. Trimming removed 5 bases from V and 3 bases from J, with 13 bases in between. Germline V gene lookup returns CDR1 SEHNR and CDR2 FQNEAQ (reference sequence). In DNA, the CDR3 is TGTGCCAGCAGCGTCGGTCGACAGGACTATGGCTACACCTTC. Its translation is CASSVGRQDYGYTF.

V and J are TRBV7-2 and TRBJ1-3; D is unresolved. V lost 1 base, J lost 0 bases, and 10 bases lay in between. Germline V gives CDR1 SGHTA, CDR2 FQGNSA. CDR3 length equals 16 residues. CDR3: CASSLVSGNSGNTIYF. CDR3 nucleotides: TGTGCCAGCAGCTTAGTCTCAGGCAACTCTGGAAACACCATATATTTT. The variable domain in full, completed from reference TRBV7-2 and TRBJ1-3, reads GAGVSQSPSNKVTEKGKDVELRCDPISGHTALYWYRQSLGQGLEFLIYFQGNSAPDKSGLPSDRFSAERTGGSVSTLTIQRTQQEDSAVYLCASSLVSGNSGNTIYFGEGSWLTVV.

The chain couples TRBV6-5 to TRBJ2-7, with D perhaps TRBD1 or TRBD2 (5 bases each). The V and J ends lost 10 bases and 5 bases respectively, with 24 bases between them. The CDR3 extends over 15 amino acids. From germline, CDR1 is MNHEY and CDR2 SVGAGI. Here the CDR3 reads CATFGAGKSGNEQYF. The CDR3 DNA sequence: TGTGCCACCTTTGGGGCAGGGAAATCGGGGAACGAGCAGTACTTC.

The rearrangement joins TRBV9 to TRBJ1-2; D remains ambiguous. V lost 3 bases and J lost 5, with 17 bases in between. Germline CDR1 and CDR2: SGDLS and YYNGEE. The CDR3 is 15 residues long. The CDR3 region has the DNA TGTGCCAGCAGCGCGGGCGTTCGATTTGGGTATGGCTACACCTTC. Protein: CASSAGVRFGYGYTF.

The chain carries TRBV7-2 and TRBJ2-1; 9 nucleotides match TRBD2. This CDR3 region has 15 residues. Germline V CDR1 and CDR2: SGHTA, FQGNSA. Trimming took 1 base from V and 4 from J; bases not matched to a gene: 2. This CDR3 is CASSLVAGEYNEQFF. CDR3 bases: TGTGCCAGCAGCTTAGTAGCGGGAGAATACAATGAGCAGTTCTTC.

This clone came up a few times. The chain uses TRBV4-1 and TRBJ2-2, with unresolved D. V was trimmed by 7 bases and J by 4 bases, leaving 16 bases between them. CDR1 and CDR2 (germline): MGHRA, YSYEKL. This CDR3 spans 15 amino acids. CDR3 residues: CASKKGTDGTGELFF. For the CDR3, the DNA is TGCGCCAGCAAAAAGGGAACAGACGGCACCGGGGAGCTGTTTTTT.

The chain has TRBV25-1 and TRBJ2-1, with a tentative D call TRBD2 (5 bases). CDR1 is MGHDK and CDR2 is SYGVNS in the germline V gene. The CDR3 loop spans 15 amino acids. Trimming pared 2 bases from V and 2 bases from J, leaving 10 bases between. In nucleotides, the CDR3 is TGTGCCAGCAGTGAAGGGTCCGGGGCCTACAATGAGCAGTTCTTC. Its protein is CASSEGSGAYNEQFF.

The V call is TRBV9, the J call TRBJ1-2; D not resolved. CDR1 SGDLS and CDR2 YYNGEE come from the germline V gene. The V end lost 0 bases, the J end lost 8 bases, and 17 bases lay between the germline ends. The CDR3 is 15 amino acids. CDR3 region: CASSVEPQPLWGYTF. The DNA of the CDR3 is TGTGCCAGCAGCGTAGAACCACAGCCCTTGTGGGGCTACACCTTC. The entire variable domain, with the rest obtained from reference TRBV9 and TRBJ1-2, is as follows: DSGVTQTPKHLITATGQRVTLRCSPRSGDLSVYWYQQSLDQGLQFLIQYYNGEERAKGNILERFSAQQFPDLHSELNLSSLELGDSALYFCASSVEPQPLWGYTFGSGTRLTVV.

The chain employs TRBV28 and TRBJ1-1, with D perhaps TRBD1 (5 bases). CDR3 size: 15 residues. The germline V gene has CDR1 MDHEN and CDR2 SYDVKM. The ends were cut back, 6 bases at V and 5 bases at J, with 19 bases in the middle. The CDR3 sequence: CASSPGGPWRTEAFF. As DNA, the CDR3 is TGTGCCAGCAGCCCCGGGGGACCCTGGAGAACTGAAGCTTTCTTT.

The chain links TRBV27 to TRBJ2-3; D gene unclear. This CDR3 region has 12 residues. Deletions cut 3 bases from V and 0 bases from J, with 1 base between. Germline CDR1 reads MNHEY; CDR2 reads SMNVEV (reference sequence). This chain's CDR3 is CASSFSTDTQYF. CDR3 DNA: TGTGCCAGCAGTTTTAGCACAGATACGCAGTATTTT.

V and J are TRBV28 and TRBJ2-7; D possibly corresponds to TRBD1 (5 bases). CDR3 length: 14 residues. The germline CDR1 and CDR2 sequences are MDHEN and SYDVKM. V was shortened by 4 bases and J by 0 bases, with 10 bases between the two germline ends. The CDR3 DNA reads as TGTGCCAGCAGTTCCACAGGTTACTCCTACGAGCAGTACTTC. It is translated as CASSSTGYSYEQYF.

The chain recombines TRBV29-1 with TRBJ2-7, with D possibly TRBD2 on 5 matching bases. Germline CDR1 and CDR2: SQVTM and ANQGSEA. V lost 5 bases, J lost 2 bases, and 10 bases lay in between. CDR3 length equals 12 residues. CDR3 loop: CSVRQRTYEQYF. The CDR3, as DNA: TGCAGCGTTCGTCAGCGGACCTACGAGCAGTACTTC.

V and J are TRBV7-9 and TRBJ2-7, with a weak D call TRBD1 (6 bases). Trimming removed 6 bases from V and 2 bases from J, with 11 bases in between. Germline CDR1 reads SEHNR; CDR2 reads FQNEAQ (reference sequence). The CDR3 has 13 residues. Here the CDR3 reads CASSQTGPYEQYF. CDR3 nucleotide sequence: TGTGCCAGCAGTCAAACAGGGCCCTACGAGCAGTACTTC. The full variable domain, with the rest looked up from reference TRBV7-9 and TRBJ2-7, is DTGVSQNPRHKITKRGQNVTFRCDPISEHNRLYWYRQTLGQGPEFLTYFQNEAQLEKSRLLSDRFSAERPKGSFSTLEIQRTEQGDSAMYLCASSQTGPYEQYFGPGTRLTVT.

The chain recombines TRBV18 with TRBJ2-3, with 10 bases identical to TRBD2. Per germline, CDR1 KGHSH and CDR2 LQKENI. CDR3 length: 15 residues. J gave up 2 bases and V 8 bases, and 7 bases lay outside the gene matches. The CDR3 DNA follows: TGTGCCAGCGGCCCTAGCGGGGGTGTCACAGATACGCAGTATTTT. Its translation is CASGPSGGVTDTQYF.